Shown below are 20 T cell receptor beta chains from a single sample sequenced in a study of T cell responses to AZD1222 COVID-19 vaccine. Clones were read by immunoSEQ multiplex PCR, and TCRdb kept only the in-frame ones, dropping some. Of some 130,000 clones listed, approximately 94% are singletons. This specimen consisted of peripheral blood, obtained on day 0 of AZD1222 vaccination. These receptors were taken from an adult in good health.

This chain links TRBV30 with TRBJ1-2; 10 bases are shared with TRBD1. Trimming took 5 bases from V and 4 from J; bases not matched to a gene: 7. The CDR3 loop spans 14 amino acids. Germline assignment: CDR1 GTSNPN and CDR2 SVGIG (reference sequence). CDR3 residues: CAWVRDRGFYGYTF. In nucleotides, the CDR3 is TGTGCCTGGGTACGGGACAGGGGTTTCTATGGCTACACCTTC.

The CDR3 loop reads CASIPTDRWPDTEAFF. CDR3 coding DNA: TGCGCCAGCATTCCGACTGACAGGTGGCCCGACACTGAAGCTTTCTTT. V and J are TRBV5-1 and TRBJ1-1, with a tentative D call TRBD1 (6 bases). The CDR3 covers 16 residues. Trimming removed 6 bases from V and 3 bases from J, with 21 bases in between. The germline gives CDR1 SGHRS, CDR2 YFSETQ. The full variable domain, rest sourced from reference TRBV5-1 and TRBJ1-1, is KAGVTQTPRYLIKTRGQQVTLSCSPISGHRSVSWYQQTPGQGLQFLFEYFSETQRNKGNFPGRFSGRQFSNSRSEMNVSTLELGDSALYLCASIPTDRWPDTEAFFGQGTRLTVV.

The chain carries TRBV7-2 and TRBJ2-5, with D perhaps matching TRBD2 (5 bases). CDR1 SGHTA and CDR2 FQGNSA come from the germline V gene. Trimming pared 1 base from V and 4 bases from J, leaving 13 bases between. This CDR3 comprises 15 residues. The CDR3 nucleotides read TGTGCCAGCAGCTTAGTTATGTGGGCGGGAGAGACCCAGTACTTC. Its translation is CASSLVMWAGETQYF.

As concerns this clone: The same CDR3 arises from other DNA sequences in this sample as well. This rearrangement joins TRBV6-5 to TRBJ2-3, with 10 bases that match TRBD2. CDR3 size: 15 residues. The V segment lost 4 bases and the J segment 3 bases; nucleotides outside the gene matches: 4. Germline V lookup: CDR1 MNHEY, CDR2 SVGAGI. The CDR3 DNA reads TGTGCCAGCAGTTCCGGACTAGCGGTGACAGATACGCAGTATTTT. It codes for CASSSGLAVTDTQYF.

The chain is built from TRBV6-4 and TRBJ1-5; unclear D gene. The length of the CDR3 is 13 residues. CDR1 and CDR2 (germline): MRHNA, SNTAGT. V was cut by 4 bases and J by 1 base, with 5 bases left in between. CDR3 nucleotides: TGTGCCAGCAGTGTATCCAGCAATCAGCCCCAGCATTTT. It translates to CASSVSSNQPQHF.

This sequence joins TRBV6-2 or TRBV6-3 and TRBJ1-2; TRBD1 aligns across 8 bases. The ends lost 4 bases at V and 3 bases at J; junction bases unmatched: 4. Germline V gene sequence: CDR1 MNHEY, CDR2 SVGEGT. This CDR3 spans 14 amino acids. The CDR3 region has the DNA TGTGCCAGCAGTTCGAGGACAGGGTACTATGGCTACACCTTC. Its protein product is CASSSRTGYYGYTF.

The rearrangement joins TRBV6-2 or TRBV6-3 to TRBJ2-1, with 9 bases matching TRBD2. Germline assignment: CDR1 MNHEY and CDR2 SVGEGT. V lost 5 bases, J lost 0 bases, and 2 bases stayed unmatched. CDR3 length: 15 residues. The CDR3 region is CASSETSGSYNEQFF. The CDR3 DNA reads TGTGCCAGCAGTGAGACTAGCGGCTCCTACAATGAGCAGTTCTTC.

J is TRBJ1-1 and V is TRBV7-9; D uncertain. This CDR3 comprises 11 residues. Trimming left V 7 bases short and J 2 bases short, with 5 bases between. Germline loops: CDR1 SEHNR, CDR2 FQNEAQ (reference sequence). For the CDR3, the DNA is TGTGCCAGCACGGGAAACACTGAAGCTTTCTTT. It specifies CASTGNTEAFF.

The J gene is TRBJ1-3, the V gene TRBV6-5; 10 bases match TRBD1. Germline V gene lookup returns CDR1 MNHEY and CDR2 SVGAGI. V trimming: 6 bases; J trimming: 6 bases; junction bases outside the gene matches: 8. This CDR3 comprises 15 residues. Here the CDR3 DNA reads TGTGCCAGCAGGGCTCCCGGGACAGGGGCAAACACCATATATTTT. It translates to CASRAPGTGANTIYF.

The chain joins TRBV19 to TRBJ1-2; 9 bases agree with TRBD1. This CDR3 comprises 14 residues. Germline trimming cut 6 bases from V and 7 bases from J; bases unmatched to any gene: 9. Germline-derived CDR1 and CDR2 are LNHDA and SQIVND (reference sequence). CDR3 region: CASRHRDRDAGYTF. CDR3 nucleotides: TGTGCCAGTAGGCACCGGGACAGGGATGCTGGCTACACCTTC.

V usage is TRBV5-4 and J usage is TRBJ1-1; possible D gene TRBD1, 5 bases. From germline, CDR1 is SGHNT and CDR2 YYREEE (reference sequence). V was shortened by 1 base and J by 3 bases, with 16 bases between the two germline ends. The CDR3 is 16 residues long. The DNA for the CDR3 is TGTGCCAGCAGCTTGAAAGACGTGCCGGGGCACACTGAAGCTTTCTTT. Translation gives CASSLKDVPGHTEAFF.

V and J are TRBV7-3 and TRBJ2-1; 10 positions agree with TRBD2. V dropped 3 bases and J dropped 8; count of bases not matched to a gene: 7. Germline loops: CDR1 SGHTA, CDR2 FQGTGA. CDR3 size: 15 residues. The CDR3 loop reads CASSLSGGAFDEQFF. The CDR3 nucleotides are TGTGCCAGCAGCTTGAGCGGGGGGGCCTTTGATGAGCAGTTCTTC.

The chain carries TRBV14 and TRBJ2-2; D ambiguous. Trimming shortened V by 0 bases and J by 3 bases, and 5 bases separated the two germline ends. Germline V CDR1 and CDR2: SGHDN, FVKESK. The CDR3 extends over 14 amino acids. This CDR3 reads CASSQESDTGELFF. The CDR3 region has the DNA TGTGCCAGCAGCCAAGAATCTGACACCGGGGAGCTGTTTTTT.

The gene calls are TRBV5-4 and TRBJ1-4; D is undetermined. Trimming pared 3 bases from V and 5 bases from J, leaving 14 bases between. The CDR3 extends over 15 amino acids. Looked up from germline, CDR1 is SGHNT and CDR2 is YYREEE (reference sequence). The CDR3 region has the DNA TGTGCCAGCAGCTCGTACCTTGCCCCAAATGAAAAACTGTTTTTT. Translation: CASSSYLAPNEKLFF. Based on the CDR3 plus reference TRBV5-4 and TRBJ1-4, the full variable domain is ETGVTQSPTHLIKTRGQQVTLRCSSQSGHNTVSWYQQALGQGPQFIFQYYREEENGRGNFPPRFSGLQFPNYSSELNVNALELDDSALYLCASSSYLAPNEKLFFGSGTQLSVL.

The chain is built from TRBV9 and TRBJ2-5; D call uncertain. Per germline, CDR1 SGDLS and CDR2 YYNGEE. The CDR3 loop spans 14 amino acids. Trimming removed 0 bases from V and 3 bases from J, with 9 bases in between. This CDR3 reads CASSVGVGKETQYF. Here the CDR3 DNA reads TGTGCCAGCAGCGTAGGGGTCGGTAAAGAGACCCAGTACTTC.

V gene TRBV19 combines with J gene TRBJ1-5, with 7 bases matching TRBD1. The CDR3 runs to 15 residues. Germline V gives CDR1 LNHDA, CDR2 SQIVND (reference sequence). Trimming at V came to 7 bases and at J to 4 bases, leaving 10 bases not matched to a gene. CDR3 DNA sequence: TGTGCCAGTACCGGATCAGGGGGTCATAATCAGCCCCAGCATTTT. It translates to CASTGSGGHNQPQHF.

The V call is TRBV30, the J call TRBJ2-2; D gene uncertain. In germline, CDR1 is GTSNPN, CDR2 SVGIG (reference sequence). V was clipped by 4 bases and J by 5 bases, with 5 bases between them. The CDR3 contains 11 residues. The CDR3 region has the DNA TGTGCCTGGACCGGAACCGGGGAGCTGTTTTTT. Translating it yields CAWTGTGELFF.

The chain employs TRBV6-2 or TRBV6-3 and TRBJ1-3; D remains unclear. The V gene's germline CDR1 is MNHEY and CDR2 SVGEGT. V lost 6 bases and J lost 0, with 15 bases in between. This CDR3 region has 16 residues. CDR3 in DNA: TGTGCCAGCAGCCCTTCATCTCGGGTCTCTGGAAACACCATATATTTT. Its protein product is CASSPSSRVSGNTIYF.

The chain is built from TRBV18 and TRBJ2-3; TRBD2 aligns across 7 bases. V lost 3 bases to trimming and J lost 0 bases; unmatched junction nucleotides: 3. This CDR3 has 15 residues. Germline CDR1 is KGHSH and CDR2 is LQKENI. This CDR3 reads CASSPVSGSTDTQYF. The CDR3 DNA is TGTGCCAGCTCACCGGTTAGCGGGAGCACAGATACGCAGTATTTT.

V gene TRBV5-1 combines with J gene TRBJ1-5; D unclear. The ends were cut back, 0 bases at V and 3 bases at J, with 7 bases in the middle. Germline CDR1 and CDR2: SGHRS and YFSETQ. CDR3 length: 14 amino acids. The CDR3 DNA reads TGCGCCAGCAGCTTGGCAGGTAACAATCAGCCCCAGCATTTT. Translated, it gives CASSLAGNNQPQHF.